These T cell receptor beta chains were read from a single sample in a study of CD8+CD57+ T cells in acquired aplastic anemia. TCRdb redid the calling of the reads with MiXCR, one entry per CDR3 protein. The repertoire consists of around 230,000 distinct CDR3 sequences, with 60% to 65% occurring once and the leading ten covering approximately 30%. The material sequenced was sorted CD4+, CD8+, or CD8+CD57+ T cells (not recorded which) from PBMCs. These receptor sequences come from a human donor in good health. CDR3s include the opening cysteine and the closing phenylalanine or tryptophan. A D gene is named only where the DNA matches it firmly. The size of a clone is reported for some rows only, either as once, few or many, or as a class for expanded clones.

v_call: TRBV5-1; cdr3_length: 11; clone_size: once; d_call: NA; j_call: TRBJ1-2; cdr3_aa: CASSGNYGYTF; cdr3_nt: TGCGCCAGCAGCGGTAACTATGGCTACACCTTC
v_call: TRBV6-1; cdr3_length: 15; clone_size: NA; d_call: NA; j_call: TRBJ2-1; cdr3_aa: CASSESGGGYNEQFF; cdr3_nt: TGTGCCAGCAGTGAATCAGGGGGAGGATACAATGAGCAGTTCTTC
v_call: TRBV11-1; cdr3_length: 15; clone_size: NA; d_call: NA; j_call: TRBJ1-6; cdr3_aa: CASSFSGAIGSPLHF; cdr3_nt: TGTGCCAGCAGCTTTTCAGGGGCAATCGGTTCACCCCTCCACTTT
v_call: TRBV7-9; cdr3_length: 15; clone_size: many; d_call: TRBD1; j_call: TRBJ1-5; cdr3_aa: CASRGTGLGNQPQHF; cdr3_nt: TGTGCCAGCAGAGGGACAGGGCTCGGCAATCAGCCCCAGCATTTT
v_call: TRBV6-1; cdr3_length: 11; clone_size: NA; d_call: NA; j_call: TRBJ2-7; cdr3_aa: CASGARYEQYF; cdr3_nt: TGTGCCAGCGGGGCAAGGTACGAGCAGTACTTC
v_call: TRBV7-2; cdr3_length: 16; clone_size: many; d_call: TRBD1; j_call: TRBJ2-7; cdr3_aa: CASSLILTGASYEQYF; cdr3_nt: TGTGCCAGCAGCTTAATTCTGACAGGGGCAAGCTACGAGCAGTACTTC
v_call: TRBV7-9; cdr3_length: 14; clone_size: NA; d_call: NA; j_call: TRBJ2-7; cdr3_aa: CASTSKATRYEQYF; cdr3_nt: TGTGCCAGCACCTCGAAGGCGACGAGATACGAGCAGTACTTC
v_call: TRBV10-1; cdr3_length: 18; clone_size: NA; d_call: TRBD2; j_call: TRBJ2-1; cdr3_aa: CASSDPDPTGGAYNEQFF; cdr3_nt: TGCGCCAGCAGTGATCCGGACCCTACGGGGGGGGCCTACAATGAGCAGTTCTTC
v_call: TRBV27; cdr3_length: 15; clone_size: many; d_call: TRBD1; j_call: TRBJ2-3; cdr3_aa: CASSLKGQGADTQYF; cdr3_nt: TGTGCCAGCAGTTTAAAAGGACAGGGGGCAGATACGCAGTATTTT
v_call: TRBV7-8; cdr3_length: 13; clone_size: few; d_call: NA; j_call: TRBJ2-6; cdr3_aa: CASSFRGANVLTF; cdr3_nt: TGTGCCAGCAGCTTCCGGGGGGCCAACGTCCTGACTTTC
v_call: TRBV19; cdr3_length: 15; clone_size: many; d_call: TRBD1; j_call: TRBJ2-5; cdr3_aa: CASRSFGQGGETQYF; cdr3_nt: TGTGCCAGTAGATCCTTTGGACAGGGGGGAGAGACCCAGTACTTC